These 10 T cell receptor beta chains were all obtained from the same sample, sequenced in a study of blood T cell repertoires in COVID-19. Sequencing used immunoSEQ multiplex PCR; TCRdb keeps in-frame clones, though not all of them. The table lists about 400,000 clones, around 90% of them singletons. The specimen was PBMCs or T cells enriched from blood (not recorded which). Receptors were obtained from a woman in her forties with acute COVID-19.

The chain couples TRBV10-2 to TRBJ2-7, with 8 bases that match TRBD2. V lost 11 bases, J lost 3 bases, and 15 bases stayed unmatched. This CDR3 has 15 amino acids. Germline V CDR1 and CDR2: WSHSY, SAAADI. The CDR3 loop is CAGGAFVAGHYEQYF. The CDR3 coding sequence is TGCGCCGGGGGGGCGTTTGTAGCGGGGCACTACGAGCAGTACTTC.

This clone was seen a handful of times. The chain joins TRBV7-6 to TRBJ2-5, with a weak D call TRBD2 (5 bases). V dropped 4 bases and J dropped 2 bases, with 14 bases sitting between them. This CDR3 region has 15 residues. Looked up from germline, CDR1 is SGHVS and CDR2 is FNYEAQ. CDR3 nucleotide sequence: TGTGCCAGCAGCTCCCGAAAGACGGGGCAAGAGACCCAGTACTTC. It encodes CASSSRKTGQETQYF. The full variable domain, in which reference TRBV7-6 and TRBJ2-5 provide the parts outside the CDR3, is GAGVSQSPRYKVTKRGQDVALRCDPISGHVSLYWYRQALGQGPEFLTYFNYEAQQDKSGLPNDRFSAERPEGSISTLTIQRTEQRDSAMYRCASSSRKTGQETQYFGPGTRLLVL.

This clone was found once. The rearrangement links TRBV20-1 to TRBJ1-1; no clear D gene. With 0 bases removed from V and 6 bases from J, the gap between germline ends came to 5 bases. The CDR3 totals 11 residues. CDR1 is DFQATT and CDR2 is SNEGSKA in the germline V gene (reference sequence). This CDR3 reads CSARDGPEAFF. The CDR3, as DNA: TGCAGTGCTAGAGATGGCCCTGAAGCTTTCTTT.

The chain employs TRBV6-6 and TRBJ1-5, with D hard to call. V was clipped by 0 bases and J by 5 bases, with 11 bases between them. The germline gives CDR1 MNHNY, CDR2 SVGAGI (reference sequence). This CDR3 has 15 amino acids. CDR3 nucleotide sequence: TGTGCCAGCAGTTACTCGATCAAAACGGATCAGCCCCAGCATTTT. It specifies CASSYSIKTDQPQHF.

The rearrangement uses TRBV19 and TRBJ2-4, with 10 bases that match TRBD1. CDR1 and CDR2 (germline): LNHDA, SQIVND (reference sequence). After removal of 5 bases from V and 3 bases from J, the junction contained 7 bases not matched to a gene. CDR3 length: 16 residues. The DNA for the CDR3 is TGTGCCAGTAGTCCGAGGACAGGGGGAAGCAAAAACATTCAGTACTTC. This codes for CASSPRTGGSKNIQYF.

The chain joins TRBV2 to TRBJ2-5; 9 bases fit TRBD2. CDR1 SNHLY and CDR2 FYNNEI come from the germline V gene. V lost 4 bases and J lost 4; bases outside the gene matches: 4. This CDR3 region has 14 residues. The DNA of the CDR3 is TGTGCCAGCAGTGCTAGCGGGGTTGCAGAGACCCAGTACTTC. Translated: CASSASGVAETQYF.

V and J are TRBV10-2 and TRBJ1-2; possibly TRBD1 for D (6 bases). The V gene's germline CDR1 is WSHSY and CDR2 SAAADI. The CDR3 spans 12 residues. The V end lost 7 bases, the J end lost 4 bases, and 10 bases lay between the germline ends. The CDR3 loop reads CASTEQGYGYTF. The CDR3 region has the DNA TGCGCCAGCACCGAACAGGGCTATGGCTACACCTTC.

The genes are TRBV7-9 and TRBJ2-1; TRBD2 matches 12 bases. The CDR3 has 14 amino acids. Trimming at V came to 3 bases and at J to 9 bases, leaving 3 bases not matched to a gene. Germline-derived CDR1 and CDR2 are SEHNR and FQNEAQ (reference sequence). CDR3 nucleotides: TGTGCCAGCAGCTTGTCACTAGCGGGGGGTGAGCAGTTCTTC. It encodes CASSLSLAGGEQFF.

The J gene is TRBJ1-5, the V gene TRBV10-3, with D possibly being TRBD1 (5 bases). Germline V gene sequence: CDR1 ENHRY, CDR2 SYGVKD. The CDR3 is 17 amino acids. The V end lost 2 bases, the J end lost 3 bases, and 17 bases lay between the germline ends. The CDR3 loop reads CAISEPSRGQPNQPQHF. CDR3 coding DNA: TGTGCCATCAGTGAGCCGTCCCGTGGACAACCCAATCAGCCCCAGCATTTT.

The rearrangement joins TRBV29-1 to TRBJ2-5, with 8 bases matching TRBD1. The germline V gene encodes CDR1 SQVTM and CDR2 ANQGSEA. With 3 bases clipped from V and 5 bases from J, the junction kept 8 bases outside the gene matches. The CDR3 extends over 14 amino acids. CDR3 loop: CSVDKQGVGETQYF. CDR3 bases: TGCAGCGTTGATAAACAGGGGGTGGGTGAGACCCAGTACTTC.